This TCR beta chain was retrieved from a study of identical twins. TCRdb ran MiXCR on the 5' RACE reads and lists one entry per CDR3 protein. The profile shows 1,800,000 or so distinct CDR3 sequences, about 32% of them singletons. Only healthy Caucasians were enrolled as donors. Notes on the study in general: Modeled out-of-frame TCR alpha sharing in monozygotic twins fell below observed levels. Where beta out-of-frame sequences were concerned, excess twin sharing was weaker.

This clonotype was seen more than once but under ten times. The antigen remains undetermined. This CDR3 has 17 residues. Trimming took 2 bases from V and 0 from J, leaving 15 bases between them. Germline V gives CDR1 SGHDT, CDR2 YYEEEE. The sequencing sample was made of cord blood. The receptor was isolated from a newborn girl in good health. The chain has TRBV5-6 and TRBJ2-1, with D perhaps TRBD2 (5 bases). In DNA form, the CDR3 reads TGTGCCAGCAGCTTCCCCTCAGCTAGCAGCTCCTACAATGAGCAGTTCTTC. Its translation: CASSFPSASSSYNEQFF.